The 14 T cell receptor beta chains below all came from one sample that was sequenced in a study of OX40 agonist ivuxolimab in advanced cancers. Profiling relied on immunoSEQ multiplex PCR, and the TCRdb table lists in-frame clones only, not all of them. The sample lists tens of thousands of clones; just over 85% were seen once. This specimen was CD4+ or CD8+ T cells sorted from blood, taken in a trial of the OX40 agonist ivuxolimab. Receptors were obtained from an adult with an advanced solid tumor such as melanoma, head and neck, liver or kidney cancer.

The chain couples TRBV28 to TRBJ2-6; D call uncertain. This CDR3 has 12 amino acids. CDR1 is MDHEN, CDR2 SYDVKM, per germline. Trimming took off 10 bases at V and 0 bases at J, with 4 bases between the two ends. The CDR3 spells CATISGANVLTF. CDR3 nucleotides: TGTGCCACCATCTCTGGGGCCAACGTCCTGACTTTC. Full variable domain (rest looked up from reference TRBV28 and TRBJ2-6): DVKVTQSSRYLVKRTGEKVFLECVQDMDHENMFWYRQDPGLGLRLIYFSYDVKMKEKGDIPEGYSVSREKKERFSLILESASTNQTSMYLCATISGANVLTFGAGSRLTVL.

This chain uses TRBV2 with TRBJ2-5, with a weak D call TRBD1 (5 bases). The J call could be wrong; TRBJ2-7 is a better fit for the DNA end. Germline CDR1 and CDR2: SNHLY and FYNNEI. This CDR3 region has 13 residues. CDR3 DNA: TGTGCCAGCAGTTCAGGGTTCGTTGGCGAGCAGTACTTC. Translation gives CASSSGFVGEQYF.

V gene TRBV5-1 combines with J gene TRBJ2-1; D gene ambiguous. There are 12 residues in the CDR3. V lost 2 bases, J lost 10 bases, and 10 bases lay in between. The germline V gene encodes CDR1 SGHRS and CDR2 YFSETQ. The CDR3 DNA reads TGCGCCAGCAGCTTCGGGTTTGGGGAGCAGTTCTTC. Its translation: CASSFGFGEQFF.

The table lists this clone with many counts. The chain recombines TRBV7-2 with TRBJ2-1; either TRBD1 or TRBD2 may fit D (6 bases each). Germline V CDR1 and CDR2: SGHTA, FQGNSA. Between the trimmed V and J ends, which lost 3 bases and 6 bases, there was a span of 15 bases. The CDR3 is made up of 15 amino acids. The CDR3 DNA is TGTGCCAGCAGCTTGGGGGCCCACGGGGGCAATGAGCAGTTCTTC. Protein sequence: CASSLGAHGGNEQFF.

The chain employs TRBV27 and TRBJ2-7; TRBD1 matches 7 bases. Per the germline V gene, CDR1 is MNHEY and CDR2 is SMNVEV (reference sequence). The junction had 4 bases not matched to a gene; V was cut back by 5 bases and J by 3 bases. This CDR3 region has 13 residues. CDR3 nucleotides: TGTGCCAGCAGTACAGACAGGGTCTACGAGCAGTACTTC. Translation gives CASSTDRVYEQYF.

The chain combines TRBV9 with TRBJ2-7; unclear D gene. V was clipped by 6 bases and J by 1 base, with 14 bases between them. This CDR3 is 14 amino acids long. From germline, CDR1 is SGDLS and CDR2 YYNGEE. CDR3 in amino acids: CASTLTGNSYEQYF. The CDR3 bases are TGTGCCAGCACCCTGACTGGAAATTCCTACGAGCAGTACTTC.

The J gene is TRBJ2-3, the V gene TRBV6-5; D uncertain. This CDR3 region has 14 residues. Germline CDR1 and CDR2: MNHEY and SVGAGI. V lost 5 bases to trimming and J lost 0 bases, with 9 bases between them. CDR3: CASSPATSTDTQYF. The CDR3 coding sequence is TGTGCCAGCAGTCCCGCAACCAGCACAGATACGCAGTATTTT.

The rearrangement uses TRBV11-2 and TRBJ2-1; D is perhaps TRBD1 (6 bases). Trimming pared 2 bases from V and 0 bases from J, leaving 11 bases between. The CDR3 consists of 16 residues. Germline V gene sequence: CDR1 SGHAT, CDR2 FQNNGV. This chain's CDR3 is CASSLMGASSYNEQFF. The CDR3 DNA follows: TGTGCCAGCAGCTTAATGGGGGCTAGCTCCTACAATGAGCAGTTCTTC.

The gene calls are TRBV6-5 and TRBJ1-2; D is undetermined. Germline CDR1 and CDR2: MNHEY and SVGAGI. Trimming stripped 0 bases from V and 2 bases from J, with 7 bases between. The CDR3 sequence is 14 residues long. The CDR3 is CASSYSTTNYGYTF. In DNA, the CDR3 is TGTGCCAGCAGTTACTCAACTACGAACTATGGCTACACCTTC.

The genes are TRBV27 and TRBJ2-3; the match to TRBD1 covers 9 bases. Germline loops: CDR1 MNHEY, CDR2 SMNVEV (reference sequence). The CDR3 totals 15 residues. The junction had 6 bases not matched to a gene; V was cut back by 5 bases and J by 3 bases. In DNA, the CDR3 is TGTGCCAGCAGTACCTACAGGGGGCGAACAGATACGCAGTATTTT. Translated: CASSTYRGRTDTQYF.

V is TRBV4-1 and J is TRBJ2-1, with D possibly matching TRBD2 (6 bases). Trimming shortened V by 1 base and J by 5 bases, and 15 bases separated the two germline ends. CDR3 length: 16 residues. Germline lookup yields CDR1 MGHRA and CDR2 YSYEKL. DNA of the CDR3: TGCGCCAGCAGCCAAGTCCGACTAGTTAGGGACAATGAGCAGTTCTTC. It translates to CASSQVRLVRDNEQFF.

This clone was observed once. The DNA of the CDR3 is TGTGCCAGCAGCTTAGCCCCGGACCTTGGGTACGAGCAGTACTTC. Protein product: CASSLAPDLGYEQYF. The gene calls are TRBV11-2 and TRBJ2-7; D is ambiguous. Trimming removed 1 base from V and 4 bases from J, with 14 bases in between. This CDR3 contains 15 residues. In germline, CDR1 is SGHAT, CDR2 FQNNGV.

The rearrangement uses TRBV6-1 and TRBJ2-5; D remains ambiguous. CDR1 MNHNS and CDR2 SASEGT come from the germline V gene. The CDR3 covers 13 residues. Trimming removed 3 bases at V and 5 bases at J, with 10 bases between. The CDR3 sequence is CASSEQTQETQYF. CDR3 nucleotide sequence: TGTGCCAGCAGTGAGCAGACGCAGGAGACCCAGTACTTC.

The chain recombines TRBV7-8 with TRBJ2-3, with 9 bases aligning to TRBD1. V shed 5 bases, J shed 6 bases, and the junction held 12 bases outside the gene matches. The CDR3 contains 16 residues. Germline CDR1 SGHVS, CDR2 FQNEAQ. The CDR3 DNA reads TGTGCCAGCAGCCCCCTGGGGACAGGGACCGCCGATACGCAGTATTTT. Translation: CASSPLGTGTADTQYF.